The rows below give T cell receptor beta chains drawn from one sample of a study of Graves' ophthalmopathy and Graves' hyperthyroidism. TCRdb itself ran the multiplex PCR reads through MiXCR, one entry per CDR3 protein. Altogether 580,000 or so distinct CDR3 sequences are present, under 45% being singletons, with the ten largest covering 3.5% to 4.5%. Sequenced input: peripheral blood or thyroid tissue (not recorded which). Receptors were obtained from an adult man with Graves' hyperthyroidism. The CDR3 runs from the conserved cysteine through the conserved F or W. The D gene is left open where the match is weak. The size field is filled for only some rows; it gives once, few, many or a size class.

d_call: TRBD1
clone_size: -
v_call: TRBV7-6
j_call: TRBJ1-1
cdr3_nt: TGTGCCAGCAGCACAGGACAGGGAGGATTAGAAGCGAACACTGAAGCTTTCTTT
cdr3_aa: CASSTGQGGLEANTEAFF

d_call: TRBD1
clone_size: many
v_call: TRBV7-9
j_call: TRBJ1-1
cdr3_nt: TGTGCCAGCAGCCGTACACAGGGGATGAACACTGAAGCTTTCTTT
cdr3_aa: CASSRTQGMNTEAFF

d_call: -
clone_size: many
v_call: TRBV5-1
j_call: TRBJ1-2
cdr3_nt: TGTGCCAGCAGCTTAGGGGGGGCGGGCTATGGCTACACCTTC
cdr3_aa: CASSLGGAGYGYTF

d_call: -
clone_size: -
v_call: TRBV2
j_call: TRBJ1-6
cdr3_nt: TGTGCCAGCTACCTCAGGGAAAATTCACCCCTCCACTTT
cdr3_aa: CASYLRENSPLHF

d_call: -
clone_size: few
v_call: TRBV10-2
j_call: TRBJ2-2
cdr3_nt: TGCGCCAGCAGTGCGTTTACCGGGGAGCTGTTTTTT
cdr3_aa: CASSAFTGELFF

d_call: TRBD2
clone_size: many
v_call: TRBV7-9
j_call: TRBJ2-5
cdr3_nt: TGTGCCAGCAGCCGGACTAGCGGCCAAGAGACCCAGTACTTC
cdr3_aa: CASSRTSGQETQYF

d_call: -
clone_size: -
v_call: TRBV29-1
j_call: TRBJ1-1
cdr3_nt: TGCAGTTTAGAGGCAGGGGTAACTGAAGCTTTCTTT
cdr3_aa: CSLEAGVTEAFF

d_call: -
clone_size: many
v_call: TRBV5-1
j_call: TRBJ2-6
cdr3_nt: TGCGCCAGCAGCCCTACCAGCTCTGGGGCCAACGTCCTGACTTTC
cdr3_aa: CASSPTSSGANVLTF

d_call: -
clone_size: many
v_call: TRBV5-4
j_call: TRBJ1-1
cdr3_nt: TGTGCCAGCAGCTTGAGATCCGTGAACACTGAAGCTTTCTTT
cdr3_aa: CASSLRSVNTEAFF

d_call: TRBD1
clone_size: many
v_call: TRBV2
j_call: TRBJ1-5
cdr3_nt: TGTGCCAGCAGTGGGGGACAGATTAATCAGCCCCAGCATTTT
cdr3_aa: CASSGGQINQPQHF

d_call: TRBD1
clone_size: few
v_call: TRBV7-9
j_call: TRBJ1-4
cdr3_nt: TGTGCCAGCAGCTCTCCCGGGACAGGGAGTGAAAAACTGTTTTTT
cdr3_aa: CASSSPGTGSEKLFF

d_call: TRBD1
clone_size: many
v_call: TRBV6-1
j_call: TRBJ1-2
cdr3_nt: TGTGCCAGCAGTGAAGCTTGGGCAGGGGGCGACTATGGCTACACCTTC
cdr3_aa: CASSEAWAGGDYGYTF

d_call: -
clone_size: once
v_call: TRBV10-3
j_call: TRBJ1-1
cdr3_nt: TGTGCCATCAGTGGCAATAGGGGAGAAGGCACTGAAGCTTTCTTT
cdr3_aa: CAISGNRGEGTEAFF

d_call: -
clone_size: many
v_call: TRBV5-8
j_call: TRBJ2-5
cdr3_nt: TGTGCCAGCAGCTTGGCAGGCATCATCCAAGAGACCCAGTACTTC
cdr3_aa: CASSLAGIIQETQYF

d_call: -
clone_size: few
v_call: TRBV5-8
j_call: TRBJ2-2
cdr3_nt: TGTGCCAGCAGCTTGGTTGGGAAGGGATCCGGGGAGCTGTTTTTT
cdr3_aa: CASSLVGKGSGELFF

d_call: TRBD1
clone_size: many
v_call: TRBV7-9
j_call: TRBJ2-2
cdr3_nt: TGTGCCAGCAGCAGACAGGGGGCGATCACCGGGGAGCTGTTTTTT
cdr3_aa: CASSRQGAITGELFF

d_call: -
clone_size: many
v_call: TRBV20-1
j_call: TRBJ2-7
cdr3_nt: TGCAGTGCAACGACAGGAACTAGCTCCTACGAGCAGTACTTC
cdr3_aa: CSATTGTSSYEQYF

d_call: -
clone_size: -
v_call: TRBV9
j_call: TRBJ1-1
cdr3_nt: TGTGCCAGCAGCGTATTAAGCGACACTGAAGCTTTCTTT
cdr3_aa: CASSVLSDTEAFF

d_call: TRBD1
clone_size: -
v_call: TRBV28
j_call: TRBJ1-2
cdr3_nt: TGTGCCAGCAGTGTACCCCGAGACAGGGACGGTGGCTACACCTTC
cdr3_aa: CASSVPRDRDGGYTF

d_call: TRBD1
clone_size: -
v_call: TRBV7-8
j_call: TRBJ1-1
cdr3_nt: TGTGCCTGGAAGAGGAGTGGAGACCGGGACAGGGGGTATGGTGAAGCTTTCTTT
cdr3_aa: CAWKRSGDRDRGYGEAFF

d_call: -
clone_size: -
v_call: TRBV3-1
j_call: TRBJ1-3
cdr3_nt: TGTGCCAGCTTATCGGGAAACACCATATATTTT
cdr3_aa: CASLSGNTIYF

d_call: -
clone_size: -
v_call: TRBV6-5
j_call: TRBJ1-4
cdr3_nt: TGTGCCAGCAGAACTTTAAGGGGCGATACTAATGAAAAACTGTTTTTT
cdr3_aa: CASRTLRGDTNEKLFF

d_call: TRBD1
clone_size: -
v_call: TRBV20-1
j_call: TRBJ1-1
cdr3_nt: TGCAGTGCCACCGGGACAGGGGGAATTAACACTGAAGCTTTCTTT
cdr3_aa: CSATGTGGINTEAFF

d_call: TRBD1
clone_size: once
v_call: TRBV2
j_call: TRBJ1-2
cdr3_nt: TGTGCCGGCAGTGAAAACAGGGGTTACACCTTC
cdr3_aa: CAGSENRGYTF

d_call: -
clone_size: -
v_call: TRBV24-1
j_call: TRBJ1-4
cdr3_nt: TGTGCCACCAGGAAGACAGAATACAATGAAAAACTGTTTTTT
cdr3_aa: CATRKTEYNEKLFF

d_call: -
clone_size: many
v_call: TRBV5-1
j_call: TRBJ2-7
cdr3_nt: TGCGCCAGCAGCTTGGAACTGTCCAGGGTATACGGCGAGCAGTACTTC
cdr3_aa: CASSLELSRVYGEQYF

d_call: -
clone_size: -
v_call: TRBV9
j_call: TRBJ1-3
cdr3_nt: TGTGCCAGCAGCGTAGAGGGTGATACAGGGGGAAACACCATATATTTT
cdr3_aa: CASSVEGDTGGNTIYF

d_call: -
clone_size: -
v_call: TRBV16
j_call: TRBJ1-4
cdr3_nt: TGTGCCAGCAACTCGGACGGGAGAGTTGCAACTAATGAAAAACTGTTTTTT
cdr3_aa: CASNSDGRVATNEKLFF

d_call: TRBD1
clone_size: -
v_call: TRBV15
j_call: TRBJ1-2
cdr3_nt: TGTGCCACCAGCAGCCCTCAACGGACAGGCTATGGCTACACCTTC
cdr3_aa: CATSSPQRTGYGYTF

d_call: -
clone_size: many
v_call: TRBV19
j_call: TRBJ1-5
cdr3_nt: TGTGCCAGTAGTCTATCCGATCTGGGCAATCAGCCCCAGCATTTT
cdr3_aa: CASSLSDLGNQPQHF

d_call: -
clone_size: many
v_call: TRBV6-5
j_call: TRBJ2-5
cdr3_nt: TGTGCCAGCAGTTACTCTCCGAGGCCAGATCAAGAGACCCAGTACTTC
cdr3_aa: CASSYSPRPDQETQYF

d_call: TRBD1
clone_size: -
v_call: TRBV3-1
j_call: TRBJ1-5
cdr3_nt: TGTGCCAGCAGCCCGGACAGGTCCAAGCCCCAGCATTTT
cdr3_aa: CASSPDRSKPQHF

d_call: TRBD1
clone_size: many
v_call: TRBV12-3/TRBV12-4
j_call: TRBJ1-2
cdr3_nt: TGTGCCACCAGTCCCGGGACAGGGGGATATGGCTACACCTTC
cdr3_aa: CATSPGTGGYGYTF

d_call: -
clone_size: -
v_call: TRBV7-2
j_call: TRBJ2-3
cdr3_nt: TGTGCCAGCAGCTTAGTGACTAGAAGCACAGATACGCAGTATTTT
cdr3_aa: CASSLVTRSTDTQYF

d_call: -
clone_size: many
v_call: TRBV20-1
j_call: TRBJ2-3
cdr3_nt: TGCAGTGCTAGAGGGACTGAAAGCACAGATACGCAGTATTTT
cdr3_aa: CSARGTESTDTQYF

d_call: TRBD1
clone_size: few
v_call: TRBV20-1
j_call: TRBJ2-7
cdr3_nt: TGCAGTGCTAGGCCGGGACAGGGGGCTACCTACGAGCAGTACTTC
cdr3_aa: CSARPGQGATYEQYF

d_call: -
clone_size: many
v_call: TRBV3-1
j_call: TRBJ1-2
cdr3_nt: TGTGCCAGCAGCCAAGGTGGGACGTACTATGGCTACACCTTC
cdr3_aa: CASSQGGTYYGYTF

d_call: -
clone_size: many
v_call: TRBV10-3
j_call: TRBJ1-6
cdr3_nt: TGTGCCATCAGCCGCAGGGTCGTGGAAGGGTCACCCCTCCACTTT
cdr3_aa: CAISRRVVEGSPLHF

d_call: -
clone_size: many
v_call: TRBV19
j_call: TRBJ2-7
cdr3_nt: TGTGCCAGTAGTATATCCGGGAAGGAGGGCGAGCAGTACTTC
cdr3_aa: CASSISGKEGEQYF

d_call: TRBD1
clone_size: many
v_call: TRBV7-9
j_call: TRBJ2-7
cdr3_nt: TGTGCCAGCAGCTTAGGACAGGGGGCGTACTTC
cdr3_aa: CASSLGQGAYF

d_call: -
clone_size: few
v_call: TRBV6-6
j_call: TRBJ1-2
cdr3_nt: TGTGCCAGCAGTTACTCGAAGGCAGGAAGCGGTAACTATGGCTACACCTTC
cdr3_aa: CASSYSKAGSGNYGYTF

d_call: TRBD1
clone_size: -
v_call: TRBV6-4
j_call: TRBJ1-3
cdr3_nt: TGTGCCAGCACCTCCGACAGGGGTGGAAACACCATATATTTT
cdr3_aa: CASTSDRGGNTIYF

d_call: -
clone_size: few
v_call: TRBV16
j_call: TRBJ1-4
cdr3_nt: TGTGCCAGCAGCCTATCCAGAGGCGCCAATGAAAAACTGTTTTTT
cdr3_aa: CASSLSRGANEKLFF

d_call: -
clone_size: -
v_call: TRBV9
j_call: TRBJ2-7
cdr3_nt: TGTGCCAGCAGCCCCTTTAGGGAGGGGGCCACCTACGAGCAGTACTTC
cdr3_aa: CASSPFREGATYEQYF

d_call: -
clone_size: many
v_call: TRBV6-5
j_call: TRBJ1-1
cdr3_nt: TGTGCCAGCAGAAAGGGGAAACTGAGGAACACTGAAGCTTTCTTT
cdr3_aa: CASRKGKLRNTEAFF

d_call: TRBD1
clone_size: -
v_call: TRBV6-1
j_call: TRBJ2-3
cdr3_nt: TGTGCCAGCATGACAGGGAAGGGAACAGATACGCAGTATTTT
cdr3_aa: CASMTGKGTDTQYF

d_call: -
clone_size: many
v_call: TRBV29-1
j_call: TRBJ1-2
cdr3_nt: TGCAGCGTCTGGTGGTCTAACTATGGCTACACCTTC
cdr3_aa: CSVWWSNYGYTF

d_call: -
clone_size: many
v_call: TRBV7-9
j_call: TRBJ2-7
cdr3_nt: TGTGCCAGCAGCTTAGGACAGGGAGGCGAGCAGTACTTC
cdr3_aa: CASSLGQGGEQYF

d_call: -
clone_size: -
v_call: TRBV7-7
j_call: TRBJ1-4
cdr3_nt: TGTGCTAGCAGCTCGTCGATTAGCGGGGGTGCTAATGAAAAACTGTTTTTT
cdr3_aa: CASSSSISGGANEKLFF

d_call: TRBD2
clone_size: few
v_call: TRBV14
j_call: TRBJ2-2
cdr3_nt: TGTGCCAGCAGCCTCGGGCTAGCGGGGACGAACACCGGGGAGCTGTTTTTT
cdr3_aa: CASSLGLAGTNTGELFF

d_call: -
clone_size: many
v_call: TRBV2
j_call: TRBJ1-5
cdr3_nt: TGTGCCAGTATGACTACCCAAGGACAGCCCCAGCATTTT
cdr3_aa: CASMTTQGQPQHF

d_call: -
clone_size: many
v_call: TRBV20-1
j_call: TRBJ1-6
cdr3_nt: TGCAGTGCCTCGTCCGGTTCACCCCTCCACTTT
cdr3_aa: CSASSGSPLHF

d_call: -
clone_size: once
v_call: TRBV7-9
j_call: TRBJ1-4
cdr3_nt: TGTGCCAGCAGCTTAAAAGGGGTTGATGAAAAACTGTTTTTT
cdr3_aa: CASSLKGVDEKLFF